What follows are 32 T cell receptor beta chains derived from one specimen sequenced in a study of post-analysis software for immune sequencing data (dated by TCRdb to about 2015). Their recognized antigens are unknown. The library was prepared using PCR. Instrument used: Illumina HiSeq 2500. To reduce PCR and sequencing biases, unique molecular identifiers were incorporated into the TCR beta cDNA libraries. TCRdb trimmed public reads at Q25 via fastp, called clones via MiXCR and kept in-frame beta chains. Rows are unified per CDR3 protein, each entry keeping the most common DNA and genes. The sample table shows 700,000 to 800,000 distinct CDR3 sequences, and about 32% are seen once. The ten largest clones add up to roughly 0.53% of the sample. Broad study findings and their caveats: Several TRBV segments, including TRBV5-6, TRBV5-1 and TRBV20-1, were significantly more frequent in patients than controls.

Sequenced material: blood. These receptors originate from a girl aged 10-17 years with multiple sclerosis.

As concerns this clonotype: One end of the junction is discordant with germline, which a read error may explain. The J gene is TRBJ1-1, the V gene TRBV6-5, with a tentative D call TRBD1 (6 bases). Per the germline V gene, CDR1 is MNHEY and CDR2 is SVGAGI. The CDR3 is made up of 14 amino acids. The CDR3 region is CATSPGAMNTEAFF. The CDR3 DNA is TGCGCCACCAGCCCAGGGGCCATGAACACTGAAGCTTTCTTT.

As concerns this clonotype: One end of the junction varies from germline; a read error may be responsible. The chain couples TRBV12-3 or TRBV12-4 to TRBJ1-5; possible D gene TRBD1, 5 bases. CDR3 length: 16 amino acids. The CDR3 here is CAGSLSRGVSNQPQHF. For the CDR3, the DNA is TGTGCCGGCAGTTTATCTAGAGGGGTGAGCAATCAGCCCCAGCATTTT.

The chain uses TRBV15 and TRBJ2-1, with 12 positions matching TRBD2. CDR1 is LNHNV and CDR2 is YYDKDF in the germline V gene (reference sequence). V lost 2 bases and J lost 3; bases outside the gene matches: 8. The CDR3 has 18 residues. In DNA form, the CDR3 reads TGTGCCACCAGCAGATCGTGGACTAGCGGGAAAGTCTACAATGAGCAGTTCTTC. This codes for CATSRSWTSGKVYNEQFF. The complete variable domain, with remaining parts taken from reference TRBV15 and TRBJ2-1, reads DAMVIQNPRYQVTQFGKPVTLSCSQTLNHNVMYWYQQKSSQAPKLLFHYYDKDFNNEADTPDNFQSRRPNTSFCFLDIRSPGLGDTAMYLCATSRSWTSGKVYNEQFFGPGTRLTVL.

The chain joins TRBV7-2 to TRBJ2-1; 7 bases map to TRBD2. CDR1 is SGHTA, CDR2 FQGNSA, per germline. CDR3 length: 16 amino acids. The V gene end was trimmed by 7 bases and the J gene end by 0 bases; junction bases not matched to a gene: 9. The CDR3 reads CASTRAGRSSYNEQFF. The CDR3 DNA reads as TGTGCCAGCACCCGAGCGGGGCGGAGCTCCTACAATGAGCAGTTCTTC.

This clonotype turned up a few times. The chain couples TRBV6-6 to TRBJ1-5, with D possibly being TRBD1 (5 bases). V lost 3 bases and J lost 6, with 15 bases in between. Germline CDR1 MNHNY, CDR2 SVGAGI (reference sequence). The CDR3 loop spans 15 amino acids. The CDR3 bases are TGTGCCAGCAGTTATGGGGCCCCAGGGCTTCAGCCCCAGCATTTT. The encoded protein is CASSYGAPGLQPQHF.

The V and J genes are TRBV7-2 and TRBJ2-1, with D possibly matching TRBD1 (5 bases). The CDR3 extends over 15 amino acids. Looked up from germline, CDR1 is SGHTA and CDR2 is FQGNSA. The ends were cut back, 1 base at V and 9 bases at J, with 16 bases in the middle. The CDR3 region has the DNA TGTGCCAGCAGCTTAGAGTTCATAAGGGGCCGTGAGCAGTTCTTC. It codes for CASSLEFIRGREQFF.

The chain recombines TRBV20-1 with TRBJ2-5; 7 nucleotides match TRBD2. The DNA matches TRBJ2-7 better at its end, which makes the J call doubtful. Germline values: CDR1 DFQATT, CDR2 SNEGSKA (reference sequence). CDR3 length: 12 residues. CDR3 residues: CSVRERSHEQYF. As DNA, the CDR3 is TGCAGTGTGCGGGAGAGGTCCCACGAGCAGTACTTC.

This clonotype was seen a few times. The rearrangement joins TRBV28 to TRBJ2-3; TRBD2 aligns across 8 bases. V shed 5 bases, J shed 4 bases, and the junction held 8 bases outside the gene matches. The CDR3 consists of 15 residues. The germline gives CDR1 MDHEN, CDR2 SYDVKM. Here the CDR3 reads CASSSGSFFPDTQYF. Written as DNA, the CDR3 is TGTGCCAGCAGTAGCGGGAGCTTCTTTCCAGATACGCAGTATTTT.

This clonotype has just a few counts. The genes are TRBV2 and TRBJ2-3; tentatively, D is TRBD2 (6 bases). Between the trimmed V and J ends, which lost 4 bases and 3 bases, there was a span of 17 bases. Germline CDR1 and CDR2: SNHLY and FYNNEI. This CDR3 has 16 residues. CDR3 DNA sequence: TGTGCCAGCAGTGGTTTCGGGCGGGACGAGACAGATACGCAGTATTTT. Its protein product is CASSGFGRDETDTQYF.

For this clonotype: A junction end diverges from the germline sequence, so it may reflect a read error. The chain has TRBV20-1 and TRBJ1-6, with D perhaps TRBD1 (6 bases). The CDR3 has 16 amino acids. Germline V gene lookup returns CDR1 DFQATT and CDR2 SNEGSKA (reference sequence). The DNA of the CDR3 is TGCAGTGCTAGAAGGGGGGCGAGCTCCTATAATTCACCCCCCCACTTT. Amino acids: CSARRGASSYNSPPHF.

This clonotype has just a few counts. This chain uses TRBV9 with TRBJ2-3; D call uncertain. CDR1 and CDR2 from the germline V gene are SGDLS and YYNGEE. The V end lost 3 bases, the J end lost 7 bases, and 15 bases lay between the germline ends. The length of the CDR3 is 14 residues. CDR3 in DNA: TGTGCCAGCAGCGAGGTCCTGACGGCGCATACGCAGTATTTT. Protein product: CASSEVLTAHTQYF.

CDR3 DNA sequence: TGTGCCAGCAGTCTCCAGGACTATACAACTAATGAAAAACTGTTTTTT. It encodes CASSLQDYTTNEKLFF. The V and J genes are TRBV28 and TRBJ1-4, with D unclear. With 5 bases removed from V and 0 bases from J, the gap between germline ends came to 13 bases. In germline, CDR1 is MDHEN, CDR2 SYDVKM. The CDR3 is 16 residues long.

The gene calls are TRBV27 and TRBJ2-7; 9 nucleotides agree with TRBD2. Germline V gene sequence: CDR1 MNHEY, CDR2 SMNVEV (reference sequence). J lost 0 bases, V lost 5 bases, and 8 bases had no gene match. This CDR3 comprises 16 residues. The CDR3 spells CASSQIGLASSYEQYF. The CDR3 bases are TGTGCCAGCAGTCAGATCGGACTAGCGAGCTCCTACGAGCAGTACTTC.

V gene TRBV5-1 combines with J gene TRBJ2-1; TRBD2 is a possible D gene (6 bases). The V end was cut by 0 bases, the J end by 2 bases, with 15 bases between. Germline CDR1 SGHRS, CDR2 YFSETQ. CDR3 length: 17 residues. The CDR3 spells CASSLVGVAETYNEQFF. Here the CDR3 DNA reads TGCGCCAGCAGCTTGGTTGGGGTAGCGGAAACCTACAATGAGCAGTTCTTC.

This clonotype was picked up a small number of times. Here the CDR3 reads CATQGQNLYEQYF. The CDR3 DNA reads TGTGCCACCCAGGGACAGAACCTCTACGAGCAGTACTTC. The chain employs TRBV27 and TRBJ2-7; 7 bases are a match to TRBD1. J lost 3 bases, V lost 10 bases, and 9 bases had no gene match. This CDR3 has 13 residues. CDR1 MNHEY and CDR2 SMNVEV come from the germline V gene (reference sequence).

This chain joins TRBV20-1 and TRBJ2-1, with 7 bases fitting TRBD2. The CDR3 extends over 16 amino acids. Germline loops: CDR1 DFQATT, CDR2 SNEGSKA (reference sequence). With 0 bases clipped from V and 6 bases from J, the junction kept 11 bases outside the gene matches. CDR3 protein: CSARDQLAVRPNEQFF. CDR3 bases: TGCAGTGCTAGAGACCAGCTAGCGGTTAGGCCCAATGAGCAGTTCTTC.

In nucleotides, the CDR3 is TGTGCCAGCACCCGAACCGGGACTAAACCAGAGACCCAGTACTTC. The encoded protein is CASTRTGTKPETQYF. This chain joins TRBV6-5 and TRBJ2-5, with 7 bases lining up with TRBD2. This CDR3 has 15 amino acids. V lost 7 bases, J lost 4 bases, and 12 bases stayed unmatched. CDR1 is MNHEY, CDR2 SVGAGI, per germline.

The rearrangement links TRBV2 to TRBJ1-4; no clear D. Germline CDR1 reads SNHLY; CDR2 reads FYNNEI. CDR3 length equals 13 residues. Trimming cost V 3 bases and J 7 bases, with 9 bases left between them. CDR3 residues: CASSDLAAEKLFF. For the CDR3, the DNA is TGTGCCAGCAGTGACTTGGCCGCTGAAAAACTGTTTTTT.

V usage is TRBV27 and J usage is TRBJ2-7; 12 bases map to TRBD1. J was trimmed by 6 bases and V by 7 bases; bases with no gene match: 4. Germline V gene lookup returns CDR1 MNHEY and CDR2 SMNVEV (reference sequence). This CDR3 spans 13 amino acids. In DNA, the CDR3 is TGTGCCAGCATCGGGACAGGGGGCGGCGAGCAGTACTTC. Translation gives CASIGTGGGEQYF.

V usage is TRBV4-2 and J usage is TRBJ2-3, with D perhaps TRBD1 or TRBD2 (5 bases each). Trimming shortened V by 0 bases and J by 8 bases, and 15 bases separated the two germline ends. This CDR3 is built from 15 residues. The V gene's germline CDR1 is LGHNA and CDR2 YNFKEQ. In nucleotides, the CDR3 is TGTGCCAGCAGCCAAGATTGGGACGCGGCGGGTACGCAGTATTTT. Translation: CASSQDWDAAGTQYF.

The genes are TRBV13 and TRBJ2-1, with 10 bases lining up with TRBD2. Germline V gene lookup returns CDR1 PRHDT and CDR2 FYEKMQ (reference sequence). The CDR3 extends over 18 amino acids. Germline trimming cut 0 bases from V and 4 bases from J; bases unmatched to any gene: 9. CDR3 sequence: CASSLGLGLAGAYNEQFF. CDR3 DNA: TGTGCCAGCAGCTTAGGTCTGGGGCTAGCGGGGGCTTACAATGAGCAGTTCTTC.

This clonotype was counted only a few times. The CDR3 region has the DNA TGTGCCAGCAGGCAAGGGACGCACACTGAAGCTTTCTTT. Protein product: CASRQGTHTEAFF. The chain is built from TRBV12-3 or TRBV12-4 and TRBJ1-1; TRBD1 might be the D (5 bases). V lost 6 bases and J lost 3, with 11 bases in between. CDR3 length: 13 residues.

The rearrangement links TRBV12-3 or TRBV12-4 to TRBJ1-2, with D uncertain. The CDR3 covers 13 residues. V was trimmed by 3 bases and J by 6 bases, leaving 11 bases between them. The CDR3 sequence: CASSFRTFDGYTF. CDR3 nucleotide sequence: TGTGCCAGCAGTTTTAGGACCTTTGATGGCTACACCTTC.

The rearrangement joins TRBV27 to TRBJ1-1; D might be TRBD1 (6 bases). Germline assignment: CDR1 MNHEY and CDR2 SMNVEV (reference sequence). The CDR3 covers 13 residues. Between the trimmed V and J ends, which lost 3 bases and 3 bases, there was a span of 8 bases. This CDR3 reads CASSFWTDTEAFF. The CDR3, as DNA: TGTGCCAGCAGTTTTTGGACAGACACTGAAGCTTTCTTT.

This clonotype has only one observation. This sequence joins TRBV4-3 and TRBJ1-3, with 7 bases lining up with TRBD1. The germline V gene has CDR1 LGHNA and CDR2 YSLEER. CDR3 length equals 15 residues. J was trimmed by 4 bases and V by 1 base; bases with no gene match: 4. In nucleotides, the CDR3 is TGCGCCAGCAGCCAAGGACAGGGCCTCGGAAACACCATATATTTT. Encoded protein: CASSQGQGLGNTIYF.

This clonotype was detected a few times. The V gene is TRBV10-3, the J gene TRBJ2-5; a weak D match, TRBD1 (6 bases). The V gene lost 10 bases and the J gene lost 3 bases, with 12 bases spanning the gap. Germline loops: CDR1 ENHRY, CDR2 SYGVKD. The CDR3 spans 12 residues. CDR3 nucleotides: TGTGCCACCGCGACAGGAAAAGAGACCCAGTACTTC. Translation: CATATGKETQYF.

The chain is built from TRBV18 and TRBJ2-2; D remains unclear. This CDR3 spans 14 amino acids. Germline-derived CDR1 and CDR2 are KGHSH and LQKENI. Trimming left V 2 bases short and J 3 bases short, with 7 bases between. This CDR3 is CASSPSRDTGELFF. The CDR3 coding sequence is TGTGCCAGCTCACCATCCCGGGACACCGGGGAGCTGTTTTTT.

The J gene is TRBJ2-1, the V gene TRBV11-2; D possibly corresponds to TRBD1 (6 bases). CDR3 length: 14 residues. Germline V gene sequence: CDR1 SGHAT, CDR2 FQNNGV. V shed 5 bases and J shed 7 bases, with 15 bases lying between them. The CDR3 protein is CASSVGTQANEQFF. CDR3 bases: TGTGCCAGCAGCGTCGGGACACAAGCTAATGAGCAGTTCTTC.

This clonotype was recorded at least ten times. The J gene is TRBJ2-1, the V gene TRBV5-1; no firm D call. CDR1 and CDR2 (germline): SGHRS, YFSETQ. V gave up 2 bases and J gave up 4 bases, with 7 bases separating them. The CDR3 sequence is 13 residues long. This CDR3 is CASSLNGYNEQFF. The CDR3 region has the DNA TGCGCCAGCAGCTTAAACGGTTACAATGAGCAGTTCTTC.

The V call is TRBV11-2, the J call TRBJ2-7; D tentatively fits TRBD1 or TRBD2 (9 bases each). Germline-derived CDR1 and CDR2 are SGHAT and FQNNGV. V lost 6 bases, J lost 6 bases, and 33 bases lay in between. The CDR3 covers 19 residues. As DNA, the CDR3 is TGTGCCAGCAGACAACCGGGACAGGGAAGCGGGAGGCAGGCGTTCGAGCAGTACTTC. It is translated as CASRQPGQGSGRQAFEQYF.

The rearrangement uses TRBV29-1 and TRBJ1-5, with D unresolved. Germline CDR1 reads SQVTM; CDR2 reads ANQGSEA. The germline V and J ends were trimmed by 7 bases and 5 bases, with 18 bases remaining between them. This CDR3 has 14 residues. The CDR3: CSEWRPDYYQPQHF. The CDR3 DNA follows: TGCAGCGAATGGCGTCCGGACTACTATCAGCCCCAGCATTTT.

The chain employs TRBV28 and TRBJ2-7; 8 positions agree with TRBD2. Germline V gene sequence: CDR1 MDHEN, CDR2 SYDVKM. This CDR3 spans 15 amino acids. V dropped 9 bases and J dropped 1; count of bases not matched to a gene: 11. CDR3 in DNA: TGTGCCAGTACGAGGGCGGGAGGTCTTTCCTACGAGCAGTACTTC. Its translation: CASTRAGGLSYEQYF. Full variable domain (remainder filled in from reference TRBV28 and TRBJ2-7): DVKVTQSSRYLVKRTGEKVFLECVQDMDHENMFWYRQDPGLGLRLIYFSYDVKMKEKGDIPEGYSVSREKKERFSLILESASTNQTSMYLCASTRAGGLSYEQYFGPGTRLTVT.